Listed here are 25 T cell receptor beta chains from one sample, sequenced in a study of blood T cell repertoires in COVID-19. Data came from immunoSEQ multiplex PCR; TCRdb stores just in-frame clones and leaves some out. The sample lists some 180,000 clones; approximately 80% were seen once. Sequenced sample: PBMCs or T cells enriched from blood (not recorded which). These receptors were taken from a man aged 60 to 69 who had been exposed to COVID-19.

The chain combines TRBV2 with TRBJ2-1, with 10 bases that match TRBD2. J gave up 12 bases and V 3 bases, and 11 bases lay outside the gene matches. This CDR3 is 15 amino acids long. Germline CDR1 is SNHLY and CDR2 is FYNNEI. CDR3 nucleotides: TGTGCCAGCAGTGAGTCTACTAGCGGGACGCTTGGGCAGTTCTTC. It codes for CASSESTSGTLGQFF. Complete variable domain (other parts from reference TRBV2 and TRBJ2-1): EPEVTQTPSHQVTQMGQEVILRCVPISNHLYFYWYRQILGQKVEFLVSFYNNEISEKSEIFDDQFSVERPDGSNFTLKIRSTKLEDSAMYFCASSESTSGTLGQFFGPGTRLTVL.

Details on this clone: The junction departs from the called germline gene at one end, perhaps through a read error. The CDR3 bases are TGTGCCAGCAGCTACCGGGACTCCTTCGAGCAGTACTTC. Translation gives CASSYRDSFEQYF. The V gene is TRBV11-2, the J gene TRBJ2-7, with D perhaps matching TRBD2 (6 bases). This CDR3 is 13 amino acids long. Germline loops: CDR1 SGHAT, CDR2 FQNNGV.

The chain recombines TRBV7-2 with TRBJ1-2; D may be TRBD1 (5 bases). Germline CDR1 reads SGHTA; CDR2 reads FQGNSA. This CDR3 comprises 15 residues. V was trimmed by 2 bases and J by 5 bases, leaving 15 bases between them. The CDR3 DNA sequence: TGTGCCAGCAGCTTACGTCCCAGGGATGGATATGGCTACACCTTC. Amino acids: CASSLRPRDGYGYTF.

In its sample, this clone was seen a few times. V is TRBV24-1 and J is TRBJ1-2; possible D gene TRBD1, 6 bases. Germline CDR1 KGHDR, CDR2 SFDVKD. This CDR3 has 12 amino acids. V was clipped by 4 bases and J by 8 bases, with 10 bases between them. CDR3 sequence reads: CATSEGARGYTF. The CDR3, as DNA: TGTGCCACCAGTGAGGGGGCGCGAGGCTACACCTTC.

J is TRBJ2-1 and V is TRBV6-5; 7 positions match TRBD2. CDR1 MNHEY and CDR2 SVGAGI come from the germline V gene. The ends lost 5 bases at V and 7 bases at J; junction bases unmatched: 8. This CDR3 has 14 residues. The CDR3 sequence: CASSPTWGGNEQFF. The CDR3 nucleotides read TGTGCCAGCAGTCCCACTTGGGGAGGGAATGAGCAGTTCTTC.

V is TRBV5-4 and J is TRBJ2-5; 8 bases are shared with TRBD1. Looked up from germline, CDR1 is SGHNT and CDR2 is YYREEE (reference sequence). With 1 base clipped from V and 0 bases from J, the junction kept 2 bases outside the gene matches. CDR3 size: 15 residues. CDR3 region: CASSLRDRYQETQYF. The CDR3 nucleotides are TGTGCCAGCAGCTTGAGGGACAGGTACCAAGAGACCCAGTACTTC.

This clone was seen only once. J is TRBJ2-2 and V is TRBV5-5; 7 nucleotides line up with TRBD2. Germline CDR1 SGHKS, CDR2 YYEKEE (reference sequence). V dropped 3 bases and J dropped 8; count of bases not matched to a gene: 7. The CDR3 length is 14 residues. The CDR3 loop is CASSYGLVLGELFF. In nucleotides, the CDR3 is TGTGCCAGCAGCTACGGACTAGTTTTGGGGGAGCTGTTTTTT.

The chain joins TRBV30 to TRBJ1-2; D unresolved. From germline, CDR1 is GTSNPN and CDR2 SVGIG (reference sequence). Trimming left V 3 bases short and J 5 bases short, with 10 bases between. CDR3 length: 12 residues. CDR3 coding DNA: TGTGCCTGGAGAATGGGAGGGTATGGCTACACCTTC. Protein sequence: CAWRMGGYGYTF.

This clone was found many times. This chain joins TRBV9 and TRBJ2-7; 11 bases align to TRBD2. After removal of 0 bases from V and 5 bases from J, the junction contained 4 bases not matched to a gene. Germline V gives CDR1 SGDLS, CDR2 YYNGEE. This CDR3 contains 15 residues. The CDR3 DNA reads TGTGCCAGCAGCGTAGCTCTAGCGGGAGGCCACGAGCAGTACTTC. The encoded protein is CASSVALAGGHEQYF.

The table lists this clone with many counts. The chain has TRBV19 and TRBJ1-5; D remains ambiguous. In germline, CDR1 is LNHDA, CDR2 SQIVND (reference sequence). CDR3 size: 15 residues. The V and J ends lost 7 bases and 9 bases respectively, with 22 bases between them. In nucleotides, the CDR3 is TGTGCCAGTACCTCACTCGGCCAGGCCTTGGGGCCCCAGCATTTT. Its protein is CASTSLGQALGPQHF.

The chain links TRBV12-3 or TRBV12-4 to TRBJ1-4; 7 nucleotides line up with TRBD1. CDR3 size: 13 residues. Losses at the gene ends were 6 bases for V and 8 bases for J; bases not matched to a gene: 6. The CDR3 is CASRRQGGEKLFF. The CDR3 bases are TGTGCCAGCAGGCGACAGGGCGGGGAAAAACTGTTTTTT.

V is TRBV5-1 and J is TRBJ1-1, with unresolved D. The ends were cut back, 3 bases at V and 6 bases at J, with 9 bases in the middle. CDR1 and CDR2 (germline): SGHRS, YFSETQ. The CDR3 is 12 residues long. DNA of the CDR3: TGCGCCAGCAGCTCCGGGAGGGCTGAAGCTTTCTTT. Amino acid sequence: CASSSGRAEAFF.

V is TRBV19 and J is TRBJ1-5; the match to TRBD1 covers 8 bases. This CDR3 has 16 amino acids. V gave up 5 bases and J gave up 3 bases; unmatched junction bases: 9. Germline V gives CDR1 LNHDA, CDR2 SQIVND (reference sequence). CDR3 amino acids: CASSAFQGANNQPQHF. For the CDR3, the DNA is TGTGCCAGTAGTGCCTTCCAGGGGGCAAACAATCAGCCCCAGCATTTT.

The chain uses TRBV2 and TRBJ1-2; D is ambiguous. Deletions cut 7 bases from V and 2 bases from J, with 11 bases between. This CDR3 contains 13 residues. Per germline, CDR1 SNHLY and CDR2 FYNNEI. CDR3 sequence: CASIFRENYGYTF. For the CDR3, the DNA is TGTGCCAGCATTTTTAGGGAGAACTATGGCTACACCTTC.

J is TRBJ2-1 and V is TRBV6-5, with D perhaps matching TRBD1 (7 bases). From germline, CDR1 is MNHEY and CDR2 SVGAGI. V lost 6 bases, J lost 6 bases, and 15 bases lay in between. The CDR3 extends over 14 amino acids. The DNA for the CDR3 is TGTGCCAGCAGGCTAGCAGGGGGGTTCAATGAGCAGTTCTTC. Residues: CASRLAGGFNEQFF.

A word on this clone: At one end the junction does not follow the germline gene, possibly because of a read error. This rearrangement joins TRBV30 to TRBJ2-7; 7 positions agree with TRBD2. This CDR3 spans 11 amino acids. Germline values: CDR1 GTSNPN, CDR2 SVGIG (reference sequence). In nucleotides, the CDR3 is TGTGCCTGGAGTCACAGCGGGAAGACCCTCTTC. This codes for CAWSHSGKTLF.

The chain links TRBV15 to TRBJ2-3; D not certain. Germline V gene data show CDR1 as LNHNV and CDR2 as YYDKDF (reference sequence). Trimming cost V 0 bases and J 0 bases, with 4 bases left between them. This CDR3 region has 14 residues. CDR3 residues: CATSRDASTDTQYF. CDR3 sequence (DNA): TGTGCCACCAGCAGAGATGCGAGCACAGATACGCAGTATTTT.

The CDR3 DNA reads as TGTGCCACCAGCATAAGCGGGAGAGGCACCGGGGAGCTGTTTTTT. This encodes CATSISGRGTGELFF. The chain couples TRBV15 to TRBJ2-2; 8 bases fit TRBD2. The V gene's germline CDR1 is LNHNV and CDR2 YYDKDF (reference sequence). The CDR3 is made up of 15 amino acids. J lost 4 bases, V lost 4 bases, and 5 bases had no gene match.

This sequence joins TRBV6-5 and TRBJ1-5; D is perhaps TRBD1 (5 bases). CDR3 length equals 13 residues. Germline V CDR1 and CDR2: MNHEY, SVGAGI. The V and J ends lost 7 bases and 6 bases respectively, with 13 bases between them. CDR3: CASKVGGGQPQHF. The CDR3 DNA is TGTGCCAGCAAGGTTGGGGGGGGTCAGCCCCAGCATTTT.

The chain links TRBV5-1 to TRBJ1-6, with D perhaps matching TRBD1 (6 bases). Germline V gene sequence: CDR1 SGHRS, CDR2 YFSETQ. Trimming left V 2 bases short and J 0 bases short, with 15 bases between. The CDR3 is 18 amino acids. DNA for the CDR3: TGCGCCAGCAGCTTCCGAGGACAGCTTGACTCCTATAATTCACCCCTCCACTTT. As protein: CASSFRGQLDSYNSPLHF.

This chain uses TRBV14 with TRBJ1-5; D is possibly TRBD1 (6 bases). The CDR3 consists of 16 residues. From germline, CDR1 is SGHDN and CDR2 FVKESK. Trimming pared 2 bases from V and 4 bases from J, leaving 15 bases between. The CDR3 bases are TGTGCCAGCAGCCAAAAAGACAGGACGCGAAATCAGCCCCAGCATTTT. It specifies CASSQKDRTRNQPQHF.

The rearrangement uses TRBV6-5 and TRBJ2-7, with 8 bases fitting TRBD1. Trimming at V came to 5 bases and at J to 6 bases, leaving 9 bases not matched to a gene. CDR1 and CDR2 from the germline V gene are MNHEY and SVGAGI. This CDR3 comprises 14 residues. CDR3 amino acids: CASSTGQGGGEQYF. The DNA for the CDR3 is TGTGCCAGCAGTACCGGACAGGGAGGAGGCGAGCAGTACTTC.

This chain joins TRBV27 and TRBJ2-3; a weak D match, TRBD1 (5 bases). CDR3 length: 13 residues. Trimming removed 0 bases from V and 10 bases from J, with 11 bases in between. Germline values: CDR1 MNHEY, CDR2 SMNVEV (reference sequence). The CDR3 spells CASSLSPREAQYF. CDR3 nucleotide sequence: TGTGCCAGCAGTTTATCCCCCAGGGAAGCGCAGTATTTT.

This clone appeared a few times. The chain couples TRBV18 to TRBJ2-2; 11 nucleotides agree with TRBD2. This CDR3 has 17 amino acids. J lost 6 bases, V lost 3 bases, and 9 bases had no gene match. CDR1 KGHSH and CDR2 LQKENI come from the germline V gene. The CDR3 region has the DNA TGTGCCAGCTCACCTGTACTAGCGGGAGAAAACGCCGGGGAGCTGTTTTTT. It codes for CASSPVLAGENAGELFF.

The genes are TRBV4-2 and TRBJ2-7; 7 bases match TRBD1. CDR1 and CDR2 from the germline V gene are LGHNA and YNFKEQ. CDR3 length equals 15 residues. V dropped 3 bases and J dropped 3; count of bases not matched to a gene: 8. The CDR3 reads CASSQVDRVGYEQYF. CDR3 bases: TGTGCCAGCAGCCAGGTCGACAGGGTAGGCTACGAGCAGTACTTC.